This TCR beta chain originates from a study of cytomegalovirus exposure and HLA in healthy donors. As for the study in general: Later, an analysis reported that the 120 or so validation repertoires had used the same platform as the roughly 700 first-cohort repertoires. The study's findings and limits: The listing of roughly 160 TCR beta chains classed them as cytomegalovirus-associated. In vitro data verified three CMV-associated chains as specific for CMV antigens. Many donors carried some public TCRs, although rarity characterized most TCR sequences.

The V gene's germline CDR1 is KGHSH and CDR2 LQKENI. The V gene end was trimmed by 7 bases and the J gene end by 6 bases; junction bases not matched to a gene: 6. The CDR3 is 13 residues long. Using immunoSEQ multiplex PCR, the repertoire was profiled, and TCRdb retains in-frame clones only, with some absent. The sample carries some 150,000 clones, around nine tenths recorded once. This clone was seen a handful of times. The antigen is undetermined. The rearrangement joins TRBV18 to TRBJ1-2; 9 bases are a match to TRBD1. Sequences were obtained from PBMCs. This sequence originates from a man younger than 35 in good health and CMV-seropositive. The CDR3 DNA reads TGTGCCAGCTTCCGGGACAGGGTGGATGGCTACACCTTC. Amino acid sequence: CASFRDRVDGYTF. Looking up the rest from reference TRBV18 and TRBJ1-2 gives the full variable domain: NAGVMQNPRHLVRRRGQEARLRCSPMKGHSHVYWYRQLPEEGLKFMVYLQKENIIDESGMPKERFSAEFPKEGPSILRIQQVVRGDSAAYFCASFRDRVDGYTFGSGTRLTVV.